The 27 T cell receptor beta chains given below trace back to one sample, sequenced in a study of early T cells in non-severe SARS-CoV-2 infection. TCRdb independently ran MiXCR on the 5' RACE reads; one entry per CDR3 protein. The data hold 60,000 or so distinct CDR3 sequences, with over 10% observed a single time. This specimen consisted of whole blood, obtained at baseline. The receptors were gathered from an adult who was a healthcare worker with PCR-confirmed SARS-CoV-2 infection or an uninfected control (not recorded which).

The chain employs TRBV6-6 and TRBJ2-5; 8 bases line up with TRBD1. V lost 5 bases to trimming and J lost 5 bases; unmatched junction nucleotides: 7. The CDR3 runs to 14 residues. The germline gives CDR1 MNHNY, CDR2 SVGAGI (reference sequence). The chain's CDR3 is CASSPPTGVETQYF. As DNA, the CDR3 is TGTGCCAGCAGTCCCCCGACAGGGGTGGAGACCCAGTACTTC.

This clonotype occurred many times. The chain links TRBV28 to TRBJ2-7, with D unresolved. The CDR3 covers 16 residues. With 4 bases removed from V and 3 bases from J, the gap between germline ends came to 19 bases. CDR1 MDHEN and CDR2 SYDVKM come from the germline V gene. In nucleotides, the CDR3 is TGTGCCAGCAGTTCCCCTTTGCGCGCTCCCCTCTACGAGCAGTACTTC. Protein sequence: CASSSPLRAPLYEQYF.

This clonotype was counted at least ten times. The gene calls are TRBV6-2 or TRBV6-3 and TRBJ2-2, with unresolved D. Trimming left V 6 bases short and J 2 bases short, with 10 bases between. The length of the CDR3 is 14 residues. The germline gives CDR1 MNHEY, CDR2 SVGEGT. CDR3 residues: CASSTEKNTGELFF. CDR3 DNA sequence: TGTGCCAGCAGCACTGAAAAAAACACCGGGGAGCTGTTTTTT.

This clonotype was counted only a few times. As DNA, the CDR3 is TGCAGTGCTAGAGATGACCGGGAAATTAACTATGGCTACACCTTC. It translates to CSARDDREINYGYTF. J is TRBJ1-2 and V is TRBV20-1; no definite D call. V was clipped by 0 bases and J by 1 base, with 12 bases between them. The CDR3 length is 15 residues. Germline CDR1 is DFQATT and CDR2 is SNEGSKA (reference sequence).

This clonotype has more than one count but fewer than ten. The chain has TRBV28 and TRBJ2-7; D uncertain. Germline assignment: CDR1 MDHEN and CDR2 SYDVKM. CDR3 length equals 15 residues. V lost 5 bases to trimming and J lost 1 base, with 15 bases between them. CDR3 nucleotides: TGTGCCAGCAGTACGGTCGGTGCTCGATCCTACGAGCAGTACTTC. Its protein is CASSTVGARSYEQYF.

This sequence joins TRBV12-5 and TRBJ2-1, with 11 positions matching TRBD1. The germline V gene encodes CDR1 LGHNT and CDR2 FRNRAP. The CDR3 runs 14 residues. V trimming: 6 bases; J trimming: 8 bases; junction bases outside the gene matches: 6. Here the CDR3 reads CASGPGQGADEQFF. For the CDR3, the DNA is TGTGCTAGTGGCCCCGGACAGGGGGCTGATGAGCAGTTCTTC.

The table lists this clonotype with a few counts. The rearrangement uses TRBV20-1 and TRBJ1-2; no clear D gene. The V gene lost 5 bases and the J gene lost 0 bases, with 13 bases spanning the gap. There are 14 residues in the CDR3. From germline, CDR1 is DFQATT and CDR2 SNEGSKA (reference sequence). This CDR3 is CSAPAKLTNYGYTF. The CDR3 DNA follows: TGCAGTGCTCCCGCCAAGCTTACTAACTATGGCTACACCTTC.

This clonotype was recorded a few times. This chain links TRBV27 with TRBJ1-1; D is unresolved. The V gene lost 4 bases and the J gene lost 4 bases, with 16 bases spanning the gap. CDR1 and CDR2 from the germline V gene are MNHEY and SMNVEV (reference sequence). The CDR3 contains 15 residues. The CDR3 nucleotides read TGTGCCAGCAGTTCCAGGACCGGGTTGGGCACTGAAGCTTTCTTT. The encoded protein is CASSSRTGLGTEAFF.

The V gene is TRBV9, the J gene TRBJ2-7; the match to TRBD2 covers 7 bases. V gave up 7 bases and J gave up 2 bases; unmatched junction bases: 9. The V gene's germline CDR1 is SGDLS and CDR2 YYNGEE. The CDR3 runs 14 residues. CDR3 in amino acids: CASGAGSGAYEQYF. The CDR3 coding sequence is TGTGCCAGCGGGGCAGGGAGCGGGGCCTACGAGCAGTACTTC.

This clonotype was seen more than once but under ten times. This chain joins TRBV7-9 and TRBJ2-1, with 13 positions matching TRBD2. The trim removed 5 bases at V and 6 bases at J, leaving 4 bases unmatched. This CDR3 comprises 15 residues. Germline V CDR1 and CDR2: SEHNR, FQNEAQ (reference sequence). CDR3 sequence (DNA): TGTGCCAGCAGCCTTTGGACTAGCGGGAGCAATGAGCAGTTCTTC. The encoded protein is CASSLWTSGSNEQFF.

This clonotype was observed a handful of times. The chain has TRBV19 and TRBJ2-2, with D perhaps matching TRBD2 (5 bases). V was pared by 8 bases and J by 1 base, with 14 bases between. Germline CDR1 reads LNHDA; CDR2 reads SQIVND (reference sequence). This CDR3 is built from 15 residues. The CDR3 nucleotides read TGTGCCAGTCACCGAGCGGCCTTGAACACCGGGGAGCTGTTTTTT. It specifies CASHRAALNTGELFF.

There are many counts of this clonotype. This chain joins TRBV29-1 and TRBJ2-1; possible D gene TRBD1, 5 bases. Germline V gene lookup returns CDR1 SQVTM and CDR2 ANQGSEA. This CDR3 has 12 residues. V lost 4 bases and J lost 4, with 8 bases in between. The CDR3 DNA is TGCAGCGTTGTGGACATTTACAATGAGCAGTTCTTC. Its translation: CSVVDIYNEQFF.

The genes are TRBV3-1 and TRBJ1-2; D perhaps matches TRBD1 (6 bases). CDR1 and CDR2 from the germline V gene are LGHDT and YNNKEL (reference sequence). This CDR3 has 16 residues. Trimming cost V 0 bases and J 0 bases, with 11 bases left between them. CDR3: CASSQDRQVTNYGYTF. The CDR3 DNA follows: TGTGCCAGCAGCCAAGATCGACAGGTCACTAACTATGGCTACACCTTC. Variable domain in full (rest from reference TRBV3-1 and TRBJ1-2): DTAVSQTPKYLVTQMGNDKSIKCEQNLGHDTMYWYKQDSKKFLKIMFSYNNKELIINETVPNRFSPKSPDKAHLNLHINSLELGDSAVYFCASSQDRQVTNYGYTFGSGTRLTVV.

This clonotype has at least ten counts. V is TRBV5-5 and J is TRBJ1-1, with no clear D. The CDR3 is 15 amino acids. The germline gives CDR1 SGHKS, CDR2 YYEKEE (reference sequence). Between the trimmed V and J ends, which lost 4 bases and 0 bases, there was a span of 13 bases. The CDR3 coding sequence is TGTGCCAGCAGCCCCGAGGGTAATCTGAACACTGAAGCTTTCTTT. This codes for CASSPEGNLNTEAFF. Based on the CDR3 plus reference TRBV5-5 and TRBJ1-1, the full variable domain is DAGVTQSPTHLIKTRGQQVTLRCSPISGHKSVSWYQQVLGQGPQFIFQYYEKEERGRGNFPDRFSARQFPNYSSELNVNALLLGDSALYLCASSPEGNLNTEAFFGQGTRLTVV.

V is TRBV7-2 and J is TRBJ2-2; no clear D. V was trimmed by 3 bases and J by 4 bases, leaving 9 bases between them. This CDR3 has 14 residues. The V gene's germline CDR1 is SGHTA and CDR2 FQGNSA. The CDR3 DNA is TGTGCCAGCAGCTTCCACGAGAGCACCGGGGAGCTGTTTTTT. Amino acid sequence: CASSFHESTGELFF.

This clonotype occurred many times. For the CDR3, the DNA is TGTGCCAGCAACCCGGGACAGGGGTTGGATACGCAGTATTTT. It is translated as CASNPGQGLDTQYF. The rearrangement uses TRBV2 and TRBJ2-3; 10 nucleotides agree with TRBD1. The germline gives CDR1 SNHLY, CDR2 FYNNEI. The CDR3 extends over 14 amino acids. V gave up 7 bases and J gave up 6 bases; unmatched junction bases: 7.

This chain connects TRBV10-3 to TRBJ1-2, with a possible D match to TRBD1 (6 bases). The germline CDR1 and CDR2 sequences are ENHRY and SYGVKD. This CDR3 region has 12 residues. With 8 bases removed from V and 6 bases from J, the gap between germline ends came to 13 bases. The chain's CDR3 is CAIQNRDDGYTF. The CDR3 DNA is TGTGCCATCCAAAACAGGGATGATGGCTACACCTTC.

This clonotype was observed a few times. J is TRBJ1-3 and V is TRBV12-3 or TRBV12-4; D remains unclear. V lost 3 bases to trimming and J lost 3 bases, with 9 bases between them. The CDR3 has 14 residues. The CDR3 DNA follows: TGTGCCAGCAGTTTGGCCGGGATTGGAAACACCATATATTTT. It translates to CASSLAGIGNTIYF.

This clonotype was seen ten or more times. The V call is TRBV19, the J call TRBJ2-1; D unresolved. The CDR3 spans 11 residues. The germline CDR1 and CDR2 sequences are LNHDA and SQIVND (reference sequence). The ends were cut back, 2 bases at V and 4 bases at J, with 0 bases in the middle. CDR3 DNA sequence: TGTGCCAGTAGTATATACAATGAGCAGTTCTTC. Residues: CASSIYNEQFF. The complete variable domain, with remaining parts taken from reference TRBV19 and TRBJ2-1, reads DGGITQSPKYLFRKEGQNVTLSCEQNLNHDAMYWYRQDPGQGLRLIYYSQIVNDFQKGDIAEGYSVSREKKESFPLTVTSAQKNPTAFYLCASSIYNEQFFGPGTRLTVL.

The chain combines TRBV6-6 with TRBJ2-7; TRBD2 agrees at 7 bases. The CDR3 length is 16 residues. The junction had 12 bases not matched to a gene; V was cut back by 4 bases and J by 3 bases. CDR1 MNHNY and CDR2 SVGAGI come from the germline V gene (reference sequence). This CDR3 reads CASSSRRSGEYYEQYF. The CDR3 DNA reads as TGTGCCAGCAGTTCCCGAAGGAGCGGGGAGTACTACGAGCAGTACTTC.

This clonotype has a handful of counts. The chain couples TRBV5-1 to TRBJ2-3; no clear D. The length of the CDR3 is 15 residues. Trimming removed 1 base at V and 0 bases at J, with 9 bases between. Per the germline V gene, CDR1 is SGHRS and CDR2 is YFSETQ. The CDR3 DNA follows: TGCGCCAGCAGCTTGAATTTGCCGAGCACAGATACGCAGTATTTT. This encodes CASSLNLPSTDTQYF.

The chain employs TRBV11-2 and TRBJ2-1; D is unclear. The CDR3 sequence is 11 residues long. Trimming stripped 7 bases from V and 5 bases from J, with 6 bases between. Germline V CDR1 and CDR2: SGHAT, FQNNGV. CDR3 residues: CASTHNNEQFF. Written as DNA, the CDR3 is TGTGCCAGCACCCACAACAATGAGCAGTTCTTC.

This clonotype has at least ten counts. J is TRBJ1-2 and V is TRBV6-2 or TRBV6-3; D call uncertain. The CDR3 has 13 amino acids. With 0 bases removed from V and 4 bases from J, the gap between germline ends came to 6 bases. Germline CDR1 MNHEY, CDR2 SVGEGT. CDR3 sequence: CASSYSPAYGYTF. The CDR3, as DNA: TGTGCCAGCAGTTACTCGCCAGCCTATGGCTACACCTTC.

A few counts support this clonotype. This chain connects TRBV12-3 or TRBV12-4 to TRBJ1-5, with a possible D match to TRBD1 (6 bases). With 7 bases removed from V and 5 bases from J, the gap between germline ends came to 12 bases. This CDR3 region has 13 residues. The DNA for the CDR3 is TGTGCCAGCAATGAAGGGGGTTATCAGCCCCAGCATTTT. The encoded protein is CASNEGGYQPQHF.

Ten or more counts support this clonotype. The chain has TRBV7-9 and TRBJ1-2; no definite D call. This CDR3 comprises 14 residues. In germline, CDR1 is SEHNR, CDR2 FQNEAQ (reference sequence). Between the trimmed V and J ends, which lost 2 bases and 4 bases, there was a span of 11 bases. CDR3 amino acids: CASSLREGIYGYTF. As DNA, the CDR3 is TGTGCCAGCAGCTTAAGGGAGGGAATCTATGGCTACACCTTC.

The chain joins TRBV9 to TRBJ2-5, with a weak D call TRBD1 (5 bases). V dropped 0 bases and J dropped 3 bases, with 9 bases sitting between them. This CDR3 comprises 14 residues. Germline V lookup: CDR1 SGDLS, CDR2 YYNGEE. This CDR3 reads CASSVGRGKETQYF. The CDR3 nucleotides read TGTGCCAGCAGCGTAGGTAGGGGTAAAGAGACCCAGTACTTC.

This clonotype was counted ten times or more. The CDR3 reads CASSLDLRGGQDTQYF. CDR3 nucleotide sequence: TGTGCCAGCAGCTTAGACTTGCGGGGGGGCCAAGATACGCAGTATTTT. The J gene is TRBJ2-3, the V gene TRBV7-6, with 9 nucleotides matching TRBD2. CDR3 length: 16 residues. With V trimmed by 1 base and J by 5 bases, 7 bases remained unmatched. Germline V gene data show CDR1 as SGHVS and CDR2 as FNYEAQ.